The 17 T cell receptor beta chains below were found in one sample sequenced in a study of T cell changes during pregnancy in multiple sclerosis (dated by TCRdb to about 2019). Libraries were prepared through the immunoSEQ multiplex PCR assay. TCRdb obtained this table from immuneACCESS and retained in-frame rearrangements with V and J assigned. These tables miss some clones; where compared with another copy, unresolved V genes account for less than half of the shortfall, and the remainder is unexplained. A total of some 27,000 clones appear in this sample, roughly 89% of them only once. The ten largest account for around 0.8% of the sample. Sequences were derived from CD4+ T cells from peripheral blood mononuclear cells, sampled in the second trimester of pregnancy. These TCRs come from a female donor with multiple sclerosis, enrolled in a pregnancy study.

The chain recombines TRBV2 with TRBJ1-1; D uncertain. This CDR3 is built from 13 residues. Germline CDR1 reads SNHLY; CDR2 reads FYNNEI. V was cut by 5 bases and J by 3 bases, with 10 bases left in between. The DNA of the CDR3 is TGTGCCAGCAGTCCTACAGCATACACTGAAGCTTTCTTT. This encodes CASSPTAYTEAFF.

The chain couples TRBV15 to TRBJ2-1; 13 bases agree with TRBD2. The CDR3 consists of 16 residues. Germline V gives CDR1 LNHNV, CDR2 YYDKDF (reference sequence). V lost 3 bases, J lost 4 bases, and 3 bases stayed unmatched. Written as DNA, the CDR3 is TGTGCCACCAGCAGGACTAGCGGGGGGCGATACAATGAGCAGTTCTTC. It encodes CATSRTSGGRYNEQFF.

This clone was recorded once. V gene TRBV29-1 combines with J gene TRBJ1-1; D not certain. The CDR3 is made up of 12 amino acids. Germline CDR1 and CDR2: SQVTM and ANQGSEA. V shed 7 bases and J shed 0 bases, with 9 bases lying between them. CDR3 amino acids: CSAVVLNTEAFF. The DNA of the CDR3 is TGCAGCGCTGTTGTCTTGAACACTGAAGCTTTCTTT.

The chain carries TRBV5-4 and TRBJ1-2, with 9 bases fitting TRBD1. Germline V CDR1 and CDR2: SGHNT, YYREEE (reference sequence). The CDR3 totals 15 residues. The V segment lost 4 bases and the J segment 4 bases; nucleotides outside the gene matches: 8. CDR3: CASSVGTGKLYGYTF. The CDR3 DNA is TGTGCCAGCAGCGTCGGGACAGGGAAACTCTATGGCTACACCTTC.

CDR3 in DNA: TGTGCCAGCTCACGGGCTAGCGGGGGGCACTACGAGCAGTACTTC. This translates into CASSRASGGHYEQYF. The chain is built from TRBV18 and TRBJ2-7, with 11 bases fitting TRBD2. Germline V gene lookup returns CDR1 KGHSH and CDR2 LQKENI. V dropped 4 bases and J dropped 3; count of bases not matched to a gene: 5. The CDR3 covers 15 residues. Combining the CDR3 with reference TRBV18 and TRBJ2-7 gives the whole variable domain NAGVMQNPRHLVRRRGQEARLRCSPMKGHSHVYWYRQLPEEGLKFMVYLQKENIIDESGMPKERFSAEFPKEGPSILRIQQVVRGDSAAYFCASSRASGGHYEQYFGPGTRLTVT.

The DNA of the CDR3 is TGTGCCAGCAGTGAAGATGGAGGGGCGAAGTATGGCTACACCTTC. Translated: CASSEDGGAKYGYTF. The rearrangement uses TRBV2 and TRBJ1-2; D might be TRBD1 (5 bases). This CDR3 has 15 residues. The V gene's germline CDR1 is SNHLY and CDR2 FYNNEI. Trimming took 1 base from V and 5 from J, leaving 14 bases between them.

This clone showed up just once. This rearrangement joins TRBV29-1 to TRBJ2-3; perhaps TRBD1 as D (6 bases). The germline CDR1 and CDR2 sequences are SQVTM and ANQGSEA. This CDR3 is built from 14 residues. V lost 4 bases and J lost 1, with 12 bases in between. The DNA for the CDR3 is TGCAGCGTTGGAAGAGGGGGTCGCACAGATACGCAGTATTTT. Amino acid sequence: CSVGRGGRTDTQYF.

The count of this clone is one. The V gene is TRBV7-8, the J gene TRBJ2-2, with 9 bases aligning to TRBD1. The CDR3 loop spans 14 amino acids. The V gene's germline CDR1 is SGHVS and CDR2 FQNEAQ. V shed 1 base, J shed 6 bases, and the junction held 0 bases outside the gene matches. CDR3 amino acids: CASSLGQGAGELFF. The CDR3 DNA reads TGTGCCAGCAGCTTAGGACAGGGGGCCGGGGAGCTGTTTTTT.

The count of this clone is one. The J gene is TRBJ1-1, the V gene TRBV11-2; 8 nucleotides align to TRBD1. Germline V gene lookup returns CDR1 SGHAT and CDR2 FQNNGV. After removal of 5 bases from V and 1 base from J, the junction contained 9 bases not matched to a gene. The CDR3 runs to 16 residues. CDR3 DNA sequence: TGTGCCAGCAGCCCCCGGACAGGGAGGAAGAACACTGAAGCTTTCTTT. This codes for CASSPRTGRKNTEAFF.

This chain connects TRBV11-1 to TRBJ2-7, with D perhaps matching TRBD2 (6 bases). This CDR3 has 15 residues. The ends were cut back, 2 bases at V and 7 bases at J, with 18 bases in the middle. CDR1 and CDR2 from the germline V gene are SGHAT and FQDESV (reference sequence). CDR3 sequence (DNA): TGTGCCAGCAGCTTAATCGGTCTAGCGCAATCGGAGCAGTACTTC. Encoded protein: CASSLIGLAQSEQYF.

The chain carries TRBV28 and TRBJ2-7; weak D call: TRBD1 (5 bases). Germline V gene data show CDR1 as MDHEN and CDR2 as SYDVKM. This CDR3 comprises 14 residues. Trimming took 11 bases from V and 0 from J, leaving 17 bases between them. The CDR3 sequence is CASGSGSSSYEQYF. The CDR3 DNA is TGTGCCTCAGGGTCCGGAAGCAGCTCCTACGAGCAGTACTTC. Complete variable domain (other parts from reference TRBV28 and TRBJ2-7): DVKVTQSSRYLVKRTGEKVFLECVQDMDHENMFWYRQDPGLGLRLIYFSYDVKMKEKGDIPEGYSVSREKKERFSLILESASTNQTSMYLCASGSGSSSYEQYFGPGTRLTVT.

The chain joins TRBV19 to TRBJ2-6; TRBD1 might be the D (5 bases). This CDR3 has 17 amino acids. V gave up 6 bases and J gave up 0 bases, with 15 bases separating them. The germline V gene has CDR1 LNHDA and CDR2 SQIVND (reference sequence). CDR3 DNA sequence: TGTGCCAGTAGGCGACAGACAGCAAACTCTGGGGCCAACGTCCTGACTTTC. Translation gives CASRRQTANSGANVLTF.

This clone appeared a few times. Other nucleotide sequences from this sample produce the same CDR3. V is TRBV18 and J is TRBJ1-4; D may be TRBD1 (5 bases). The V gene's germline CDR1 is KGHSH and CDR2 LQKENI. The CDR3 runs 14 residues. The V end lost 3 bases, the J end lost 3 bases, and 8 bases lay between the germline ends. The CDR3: CASSPRGANEKLFF. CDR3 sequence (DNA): TGTGCCAGCTCACCCCGGGGGGCTAATGAAAAACTGTTTTTT.

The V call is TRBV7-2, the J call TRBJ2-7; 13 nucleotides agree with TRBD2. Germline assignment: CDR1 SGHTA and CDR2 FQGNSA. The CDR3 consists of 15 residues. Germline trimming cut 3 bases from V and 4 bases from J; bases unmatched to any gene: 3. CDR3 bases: TGTGCCAGCAGCTTGACTAGCGGGGGGAATTACGAGCAGTACTTC. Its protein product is CASSLTSGGNYEQYF.

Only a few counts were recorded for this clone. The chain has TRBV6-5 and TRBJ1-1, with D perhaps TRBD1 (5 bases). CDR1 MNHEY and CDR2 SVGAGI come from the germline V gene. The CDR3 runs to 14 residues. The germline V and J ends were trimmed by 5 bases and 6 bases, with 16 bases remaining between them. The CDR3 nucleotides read TGTGCCAGCAGTCCTGTTTTTGGAGGGGCTGAAGCTTTCTTT. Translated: CASSPVFGGAEAFF.

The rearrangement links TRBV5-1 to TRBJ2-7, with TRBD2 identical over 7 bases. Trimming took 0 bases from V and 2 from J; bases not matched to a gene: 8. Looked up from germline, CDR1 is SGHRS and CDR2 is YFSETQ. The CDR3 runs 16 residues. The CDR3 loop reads CASSLASGALTYEQYF. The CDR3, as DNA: TGCGCCAGCAGCTTGGCCAGCGGGGCCTTAACCTACGAGCAGTACTTC.

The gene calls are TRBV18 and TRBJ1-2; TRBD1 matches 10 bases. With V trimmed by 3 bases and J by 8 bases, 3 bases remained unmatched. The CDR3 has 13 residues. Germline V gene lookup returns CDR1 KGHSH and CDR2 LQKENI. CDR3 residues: CASSPWTGGGYTF. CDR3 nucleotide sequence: TGTGCCAGCTCACCCTGGACAGGGGGAGGCTACACCTTC.